What follows is one TCR beta chain and its context. The sample comes from a study of blood T cell repertoires in COVID-19. Study as a whole: Sites across the United States, Italy and Spain contributed samples from acute and convalescent COVID-19.

Trimming removed 1 base from V and 2 bases from J; junction bases left unmatched: 2. Germline V gene data show CDR1 as SGDLS and CDR2 as YYNGEE. The length of the CDR3 is 15 residues. In the original processing: Cell counts per sample came from amplifying reference gene primers. Some clones are missing from TCRdb's copy, which holds only in-frame ones; the method was immunoSEQ multiplex PCR. The D gene and trimming were derived from the DNA, and the V and J assignments and clone size from that table. The data show some 250,000 clones, with nearly 90% seen just once and 0.7% held by the top ten. The TCR comes from a human donor in a cohort sampled during active COVID-19. Sequencing was done on a sample of peripheral blood. The rearrangement links TRBV9 to TRBJ2-3; 9 nucleotides agree with TRBD2. CDR3 residues: CASSVSGGPTDTQYF. For the CDR3, the DNA is TGTGCCAGCAGCGTAAGCGGGGGGCCCACAGATACGCAGTATTTT.